This TCR beta chain was obtained from a study of neurological immune-mediated disorders. Findings and caveats of the study: The greatest TCR clonal expansion occurred in HTLV-1-associated myelopathy and the least in multiple sclerosis, which fell below healthy controls.

The CDR3 spans 14 residues. The V end lost 4 bases, the J end lost 1 base, and 12 bases lay between the germline ends. The germline CDR1 and CDR2 sequences are SGHRS and YFSETQ. This clonotype has at least ten counts. Its antigen is unidentified. The authors produced cDNA by 5'RACE using 10-nucleotide random UMIs. TCRdb re-derived calls from the 5' RACE reads in MiXCR, one entry per CDR3 protein. The profile covers approximately 30,000 distinct CDR3 sequences, with roughly 14% appearing a single time and 25% to 30% taken by the ten largest. The sequence derives from a man between 70 and 80 years old in good health. This rearrangement joins TRBV5-1 to TRBJ2-7; D uncertain. Sequenced: PBMCs. The CDR3 loop is CASSIQGLSYEQYF. For the CDR3, the DNA is TGCGCCAGCAGCATACAAGGGTTATCCTACGAGCAGTACTTC.